The 2 T cell receptor beta chains below all came from one sample that was sequenced in a study of regulatory T cells in long-lasting Graves disease. Library construction for TCR beta used iRepertoire HTBI primers and Arm-PCR of CDR3 regions. TCRdb re-derived calls from the multiplex PCR reads in MiXCR, one entry per CDR3 protein. The sample yields about 290,000 distinct CDR3 sequences, 20% to 25% seen once. Described time point: persistent/refractory GD, antithyroid drugs over 5 years with positive TRAb. From RNA extracted from PBMCs, the TCR library was made. The source material was peripheral blood mononuclear cells (PBMCs), sampled when the disease was refractory, from a patient treated with antithyroid drugs. The receptor source for this set is a female donor with Graves disease.

The V gene is TRBV6-2 or TRBV6-3, the J gene TRBJ1-3; maybe TRBD1 (5 bases). Trimming shortened V by 7 bases and J by 7 bases, and 17 bases separated the two germline ends. Germline V CDR1 and CDR2: MNHEY, SVGEGT. The CDR3 extends over 14 amino acids. The CDR3 is CASTEGLGTNTIYF. The CDR3 DNA sequence: TGTGCCAGCACCGAGGGGCTCGGGACTAACACCATATATTTT.

This rearrangement joins TRBV7-3 to TRBJ2-1; 9 bases are shared with TRBD2. The germline V gene encodes CDR1 SGHTA and CDR2 FQGTGA. There are 15 residues in the CDR3. V dropped 0 bases and J dropped 7; count of bases not matched to a gene: 4. CDR3 loop: CASSLTSGSVNEQFF. The CDR3, as DNA: TGTGCCAGCAGCTTAACTAGCGGGAGTGTAAATGAGCAGTTCTTC. The variable domain in full, with the rest retrieved from reference TRBV7-3 and TRBJ2-1, is GAGVSQTPSNKVTEKGKYVELRCDPISGHTALYWYRQSLGQGPEFLIYFQGTGAADDSGLPNDRFFAVRPEGSVSTLKIQRTERGDSAVYLCASSLTSGSVNEQFFGPGTRLTVL.